These 9 T cell receptor beta chains were all obtained from the same sample, sequenced in a study of CD8+CD57+ T cells in acquired aplastic anemia. Those patients picked for sequencing had displayed CD8+CD57+ cell expansion on flow cytometry. It was genomic DNA that served as the template for profiling TCR beta VDJ and CDR3. TCRdb fed the reads into MiXCR, producing one record per CDR3 protein. The sample records some 160,000 distinct CDR3 sequences, 45% to 55% being singletons. The sequencing input was sorted CD4+, CD8+, or CD8+CD57+ T cells (not recorded which) from PBMCs. The receptors stem from a human donor with aplastic anemia.

The chain is built from TRBV15 and TRBJ2-7; D possibly matches TRBD1 or TRBD2 (5 bases each). The J call is doubtful: the DNA matches TRBJ2-5 better. The CDR3 contains 14 residues. Germline V lookup: CDR1 LNHNV, CDR2 YYDKDF (reference sequence). This chain's CDR3 is CATSAGSREETQYF. The CDR3 nucleotides read TGTGCCACCAGCGCAGGGAGTAGAGAAGAGACCCAGTACTTC.

The chain employs TRBV7-8 and TRBJ1-4; unclear D gene. Trimming left V 4 bases short and J 14 bases short, with 17 bases between. This CDR3 is built from 13 residues. The germline V gene has CDR1 SGHVS and CDR2 FQNEAQ. The CDR3 loop reads CASSSTAVGLLFF. In nucleotides, the CDR3 is TGTGCCAGCAGCTCCACCGCCGTCGGACTCCTGTTTTTT.

On this clonotype itself: A clone one base away is much larger, so this may be a read error. This chain connects TRBV12-3 or TRBV12-4 to TRBJ2-7, with a weak D call TRBD2 (7 bases). Between the trimmed V and J ends, which lost 3 bases and 2 bases, there was a span of 14 bases. The CDR3 consists of 15 residues. The CDR3 loop reads CASSFPGEGPYEQYF. CDR3 DNA sequence: TGTGCCAGCAGTTTCCCAGGGGAGGGGCCCTACGAGCAGTACTTC.

Only a few counts were recorded for this clonotype. A read error may be the cause here, since a much bigger clone is one base away. The chain joins TRBV2 to TRBJ1-4; D unresolved. The germline gives CDR1 SNHLY, CDR2 FYNNEI. The CDR3 has 13 residues. V was trimmed by 6 bases and J by 3 bases, leaving 8 bases between them. CDR3 bases: TGTGCCAGCAGAAGGTGGGCTAATGAAAAACTGTTTTTT. Translating it yields CASRRWANEKLFF.

This clonotype was detected many times. The chain couples TRBV20-1 to TRBJ2-7; TRBD2 matches at 11 bases. In germline, CDR1 is DFQATT, CDR2 SNEGSKA (reference sequence). V lost 6 bases and J lost 2; bases outside the gene matches: 3. This CDR3 is built from 13 residues. The CDR3 DNA reads as TGCAGTGCCGAGACTAGCGGGACCTACGAGCAGTACTTC. Translated: CSAETSGTYEQYF.

The chain carries TRBV27 and TRBJ1-1; D remains unclear. This CDR3 region has 15 residues. Germline loops: CDR1 MNHEY, CDR2 SMNVEV (reference sequence). With 0 bases removed from V and 5 bases from J, the gap between germline ends came to 13 bases. The CDR3 DNA follows: TGTGCCAGCAGTTTATCCGCTTTGATCGTAACTGAAGCTTTCTTT. Translating gives CASSLSALIVTEAFF.

This clonotype was observed a handful of times. This chain connects TRBV7-2 to TRBJ2-7; D is unresolved. This CDR3 region has 12 residues. V lost 5 bases and J lost 7, with 12 bases in between. CDR1 is SGHTA, CDR2 FQGNSA, per germline. CDR3 sequence (DNA): TGTGCCAGCAGCCAACCCGGCTGGGAGCAGTACTTC. This codes for CASSQPGWEQYF. The full variable domain, in which reference TRBV7-2 and TRBJ2-7 provide the parts outside the CDR3, is GAGVSQSPSNKVTEKGKDVELRCDPISGHTALYWYRQSLGQGLEFLIYFQGNSAPDKSGLPSDRFSAERTGGSVSTLTIQRTQQEDSAVYLCASSQPGWEQYFGPGTRLTVT.

Points on this clonotype: One end of the junction does not line up with germline, which may come from a read error. The chain recombines TRBV19 with TRBJ2-4; D is perhaps TRBD1 or TRBD2 (5 bases each). CDR3 length equals 12 residues. The V gene's germline CDR1 is LNHDA and CDR2 SQIVND (reference sequence). The CDR3 DNA reads TGTGCCAGTAGTACCCACCGGGACCGCGCTCACTTC. Translation: CASSTHRDRAHF. The entire variable domain, with the rest obtained from reference TRBV19 and TRBJ2-4, is as follows: DGGITQSPKYLFRKEGQNVTLSCEQNLNHDAMYWYRQDPGQGLRLIYYSQIVNDFQKGDIAEGYSVSREKKESFPLTVTSAQKNPTAFYLCASSTHRDRAHFGAGTRLSVL.

For the CDR3, the DNA is TGTGCCTGGAGTAGAGGTAGCGGGAGCTACAATGAGCAGTTCTTC. It codes for CAWSRGSGSYNEQFF. The V call is TRBV30, the J call TRBJ2-1; 9 nucleotides agree with TRBD2. The CDR3 totals 15 residues. J lost 3 bases, V lost 2 bases, and 5 bases had no gene match. The germline V gene has CDR1 GTSNPN and CDR2 SVGIG (reference sequence).